Below, 13 T cell receptor beta chains from the same sample are listed, as sequenced in a study of T cell repertoires in ileal Crohn's disease (dated by TCRdb to the late 2010s). The time point label, as the study defines it: inflamed ileum from the surgical specimen. Libraries came from the immunoSEQ multiplex PCR assay. In its TCRdb copy, this immuneACCESS table keeps in-frame sequences only and misses some clones. Where compared with another copy, unresolved V genes explain less than half of these, and the others have no known cause. The sample has about 4,200 clones on record, about 80% of them singletons. The ten most abundant clones make up more than 5.5% of the sample. The sequenced sample consisted of ileal tissue. These receptors all stem from an adult with Crohn's disease.

V gene TRBV29-1 combines with J gene TRBJ2-1; 8 nucleotides line up with TRBD2. The CDR3 runs to 15 residues. Trimming took 8 bases from V and 0 from J; bases not matched to a gene: 9. In germline, CDR1 is SQVTM, CDR2 ANQGSEA. DNA of the CDR3: TGCAGCTACTTTGATCGGGAGGGCTCCTACAATGAGCAGTTCTTC. Its protein is CSYFDREGSYNEQFF.

This rearrangement joins TRBV15 to TRBJ2-5; TRBD2 matches 9 bases. The CDR3 loop spans 14 amino acids. V lost 3 bases to trimming and J lost 3 bases; unmatched junction nucleotides: 2. CDR1 is LNHNV, CDR2 YYDKDF, per germline (reference sequence). The CDR3 sequence is CATSRRGGEETQYF. In DNA, the CDR3 is TGTGCCACCAGCAGGCGGGGGGGGGAAGAGACCCAGTACTTC.

Regarding this clone: An end of the junction differs from the germline gene, which may be a read error. Written as DNA, the CDR3 is TGCGCCAGCAGCTTACGGACAGGGTGGAGCTCTGGGGCCAACGTCCTGACTTTC. This translates into CASSLRTGWSSGANVLTF. The chain recombines TRBV5-5 with TRBJ2-6; 8 nucleotides line up with TRBD1. This CDR3 contains 18 residues. CDR1 SGHKS and CDR2 YYEKEE come from the germline V gene (reference sequence). Drawing the rest from reference TRBV5-5 and TRBJ2-6, the complete variable domain is DAGVTQSPTHLIKTRGQQVTLRCSPISGHKSVSWYQQVLGQGPQFIFQYYEKEERGRGNFPDRFSARQFPNYSSELNVNALLLGDSALYLCASSLRTGWSSGANVLTFGAGSRLTVL.

The chain couples TRBV15 to TRBJ2-5, with D hard to call. Germline V gene data show CDR1 as LNHNV and CDR2 as YYDKDF (reference sequence). CDR3 length: 13 amino acids. V lost 4 bases to trimming and J lost 5 bases, with 11 bases between them. This CDR3 is CATSTYLGETQYF. DNA of the CDR3: TGTGCCACCAGCACCTACTTGGGGGAGACCCAGTACTTC.

The chain recombines TRBV9 with TRBJ1-1, with D maybe TRBD1 (5 bases). Germline V gives CDR1 SGDLS, CDR2 YYNGEE. CDR3 length: 16 amino acids. V gave up 0 bases and J gave up 2 bases, with 14 bases separating them. The CDR3 bases are TGTGCCAGCAGCGTAGGCCCCCGGGGGGTTAACACTGAAGCTTTCTTT. It is translated as CASSVGPRGVNTEAFF.

This clone was seen a few times. This chain uses TRBV5-1 with TRBJ2-7; perhaps TRBD1 as D (6 bases). The length of the CDR3 is 17 residues. V was pared by 4 bases and J by 4 bases, with 24 bases between. Germline loops: CDR1 SGHRS, CDR2 YFSETQ. The CDR3 region is CASSLIPRGANFYEQYF. The CDR3 region has the DNA TGCGCCAGCAGCCTAATCCCCAGGGGCGCGAATTTTTACGAGCAGTACTTC.

The chain has TRBV11-3 and TRBJ2-2; D is uncertain. The CDR3 is 12 residues long. Germline V gene sequence: CDR1 SGHNT, CDR2 YENEEA. V lost 0 bases to trimming and J lost 7 bases, with 3 bases between them. This chain's CDR3 is CASSLDVGELFF. As DNA, the CDR3 is TGTGCCAGCAGCTTAGATGTCGGGGAGCTGTTTTTT.

The rearrangement links TRBV7-2 to TRBJ1-6; 9 bases fit TRBD1. The CDR3 runs 16 residues. Germline V CDR1 and CDR2: SGHTA, FQGNSA. V gave up 7 bases and J gave up 8 bases; unmatched junction bases: 12. The CDR3: CASTDGQGSRDSPLHF. CDR3 in DNA: TGTGCCAGCACTGACGGACAGGGGAGTAGGGATTCACCCCTCCACTTT.

This clone was recorded once. The genes are TRBV4-3 and TRBJ2-1; the D gene is possibly TRBD2 (6 bases). V was clipped by 3 bases and J by 9 bases, with 15 bases between them. The CDR3 has 14 residues. CDR1 is LGHNA and CDR2 is YSLEER in the germline V gene. The CDR3 DNA reads as TGCGCCAGCAGCCACCCTGGGCGGGGACGTGAGCAGTTCTTC. It codes for CASSHPGRGREQFF.

This clone has just one count. The J gene is TRBJ2-5, the V gene TRBV28; TRBD1 is a possible D gene (6 bases). The V gene's germline CDR1 is MDHEN and CDR2 SYDVKM. The CDR3 has 12 residues. The V end was cut by 3 bases, the J end by 10 bases, with 12 bases between. The CDR3 protein is CASSFGQKDQYF. CDR3 DNA sequence: TGTGCCAGCAGTTTTGGACAGAAAGACCAGTACTTC.

Of note for this clone: The same CDR3 arises from other DNA sequences in this sample as well. The V call is TRBV19, the J call TRBJ1-5; 7 nucleotides align to TRBD1. The germline gives CDR1 LNHDA, CDR2 SQIVND (reference sequence). The CDR3 length is 13 residues. The J segment lost 3 bases and the V segment lost 8 bases, leaving 4 bases of the junction unmatched. The CDR3 here is CASRGQANQPQHF. DNA for the CDR3: TGTGCCAGTCGCGGACAGGCCAATCAGCCCCAGCATTTT.

The count of this clone is one. This chain uses TRBV4-3 with TRBJ1-2; D call uncertain. Germline V gene sequence: CDR1 LGHNA, CDR2 YSLEER. Trimming stripped 4 bases from V and 2 bases from J, with 14 bases between. This CDR3 region has 15 residues. The CDR3 is CASSLLLEGNYGYTF. The CDR3 DNA reads TGCGCCAGCAGCCTCCTTTTGGAGGGAAACTATGGCTACACCTTC.

The CDR3 bases are TGTGCCAGCACCCCCGGTGGGGGGGGAACAATGGAGACCCAGTACTTC. This codes for CASTPGGGGTMETQYF. The chain carries TRBV7-2 and TRBJ2-5; 7 nucleotides agree with TRBD2. V lost 7 bases, J lost 5 bases, and 16 bases stayed unmatched. Per germline, CDR1 SGHTA and CDR2 FQGNSA. This CDR3 has 16 residues.